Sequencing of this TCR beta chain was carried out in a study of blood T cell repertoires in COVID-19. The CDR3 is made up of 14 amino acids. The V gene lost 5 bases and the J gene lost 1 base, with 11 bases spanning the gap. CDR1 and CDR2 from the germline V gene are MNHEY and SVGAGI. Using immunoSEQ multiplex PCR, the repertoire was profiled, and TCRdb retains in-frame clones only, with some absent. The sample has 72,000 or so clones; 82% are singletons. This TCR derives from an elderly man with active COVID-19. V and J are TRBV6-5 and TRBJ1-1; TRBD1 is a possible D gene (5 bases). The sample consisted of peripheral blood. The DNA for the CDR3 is TGTGCCAGCAGTCCCGACAGAAGGAACACTGAAGCTTTCTTT. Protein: CASSPDRRNTEAFF.